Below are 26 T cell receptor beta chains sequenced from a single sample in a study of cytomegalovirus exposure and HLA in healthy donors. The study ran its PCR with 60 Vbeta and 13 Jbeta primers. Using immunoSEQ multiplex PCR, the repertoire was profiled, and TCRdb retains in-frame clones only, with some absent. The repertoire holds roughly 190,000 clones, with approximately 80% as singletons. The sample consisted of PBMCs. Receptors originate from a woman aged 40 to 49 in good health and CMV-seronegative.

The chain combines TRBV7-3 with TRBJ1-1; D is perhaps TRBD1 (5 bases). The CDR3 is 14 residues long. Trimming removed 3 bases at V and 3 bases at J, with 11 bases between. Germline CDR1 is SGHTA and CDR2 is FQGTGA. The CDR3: CASSFEGRDTEAFF. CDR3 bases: TGTGCCAGCAGCTTTGAGGGGAGGGACACTGAAGCTTTCTTT.

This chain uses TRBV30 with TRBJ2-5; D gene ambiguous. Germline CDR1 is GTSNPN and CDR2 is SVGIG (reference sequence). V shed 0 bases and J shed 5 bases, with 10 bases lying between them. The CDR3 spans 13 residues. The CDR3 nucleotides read TGTGCCTGGAGTGTAAACTGGTGGGAGACCCAGTACTTC. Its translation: CAWSVNWWETQYF.

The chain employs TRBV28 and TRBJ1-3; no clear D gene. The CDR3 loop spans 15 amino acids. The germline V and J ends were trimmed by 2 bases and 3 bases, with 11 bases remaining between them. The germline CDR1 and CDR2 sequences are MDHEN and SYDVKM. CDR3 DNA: TGTGCCAGCAGTTTAAGACGCGGTATTGGAAACACCATATATTTT. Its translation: CASSLRRGIGNTIYF. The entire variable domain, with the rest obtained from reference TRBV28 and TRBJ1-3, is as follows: DVKVTQSSRYLVKRTGEKVFLECVQDMDHENMFWYRQDPGLGLRLIYFSYDVKMKEKGDIPEGYSVSREKKERFSLILESASTNQTSMYLCASSLRRGIGNTIYFGEGSWLTVV.

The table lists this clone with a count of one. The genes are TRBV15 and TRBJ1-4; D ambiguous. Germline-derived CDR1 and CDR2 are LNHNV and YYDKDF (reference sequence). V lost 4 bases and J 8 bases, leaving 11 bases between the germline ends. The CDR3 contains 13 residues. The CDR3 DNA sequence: TGTGCCACCAGCACAGAACCCGGGGAAAAACTGTTTTTT. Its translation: CATSTEPGEKLFF.

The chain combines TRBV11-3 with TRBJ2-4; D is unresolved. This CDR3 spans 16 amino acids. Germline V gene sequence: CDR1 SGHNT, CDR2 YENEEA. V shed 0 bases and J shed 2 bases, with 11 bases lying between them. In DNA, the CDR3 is TGTGCCAGCAGCTTAGACTACCCGGTTTCCAAAAACATTCAGTACTTC. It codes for CASSLDYPVSKNIQYF.

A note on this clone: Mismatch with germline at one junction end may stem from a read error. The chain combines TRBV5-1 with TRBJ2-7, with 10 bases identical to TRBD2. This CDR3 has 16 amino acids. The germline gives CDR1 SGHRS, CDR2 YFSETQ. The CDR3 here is CASSLLAGSSTYEQYF. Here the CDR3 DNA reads TGCGCCAGCAGCTTACTAGCGGGGTCTTCCACCTATGAGCAGTACTTC.

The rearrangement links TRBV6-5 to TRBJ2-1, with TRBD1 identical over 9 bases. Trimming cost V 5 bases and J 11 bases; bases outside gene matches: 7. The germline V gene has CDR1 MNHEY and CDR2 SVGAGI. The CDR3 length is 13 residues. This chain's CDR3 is CASSNGGTGKQFF. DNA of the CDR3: TGTGCCAGCAGTAATGGAGGGACAGGGAAGCAGTTCTTC.

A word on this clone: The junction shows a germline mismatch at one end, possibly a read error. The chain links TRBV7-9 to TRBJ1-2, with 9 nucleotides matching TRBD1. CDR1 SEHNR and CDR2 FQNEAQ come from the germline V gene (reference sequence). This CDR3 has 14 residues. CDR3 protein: CSSSLGTGLNGYTF. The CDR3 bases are TGTTCCAGCAGCTTAGGGACAGGGCTAAATGGCTACACCTTC. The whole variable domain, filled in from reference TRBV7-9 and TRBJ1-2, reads DTGVSQNPRHKITKRGQNVTFRCDPISEHNRLYWYRQTLGQGPEFLTYFQNEAQLEKSRLLSDRFSAERPKGSFSTLEIQRTEQGDSAMYLCSSSLGTGLNGYTFGSGTRLTVV.

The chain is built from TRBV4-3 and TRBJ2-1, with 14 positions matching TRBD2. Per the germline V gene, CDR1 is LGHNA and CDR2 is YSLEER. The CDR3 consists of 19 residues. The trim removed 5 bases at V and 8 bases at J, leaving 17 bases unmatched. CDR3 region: CASSTTTSGRASALDEQFF. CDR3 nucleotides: TGCGCCAGCAGCACCACGACTAGCGGGAGGGCCTCGGCTTTAGATGAGCAGTTCTTC.

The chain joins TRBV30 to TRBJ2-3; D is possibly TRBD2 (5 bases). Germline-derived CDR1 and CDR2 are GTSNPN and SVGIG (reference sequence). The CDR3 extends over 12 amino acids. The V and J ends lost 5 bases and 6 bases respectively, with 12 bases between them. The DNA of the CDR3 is TGTGCCTGGGGAGCCGGCGGGGATACGCAGTATTTT. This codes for CAWGAGGDTQYF.

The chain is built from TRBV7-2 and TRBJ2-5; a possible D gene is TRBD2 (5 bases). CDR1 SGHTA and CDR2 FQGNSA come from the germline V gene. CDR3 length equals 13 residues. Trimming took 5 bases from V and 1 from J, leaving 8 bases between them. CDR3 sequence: CASSPSIQETQYF. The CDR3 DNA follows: TGTGCCAGCAGCCCTAGCATCCAAGAGACCCAGTACTTC. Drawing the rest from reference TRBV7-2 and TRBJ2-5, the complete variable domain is GAGVSQSPSNKVTEKGKDVELRCDPISGHTALYWYRQSLGQGLEFLIYFQGNSAPDKSGLPSDRFSAERTGGSVSTLTIQRTQQEDSAVYLCASSPSIQETQYFGPGTRLLVL.

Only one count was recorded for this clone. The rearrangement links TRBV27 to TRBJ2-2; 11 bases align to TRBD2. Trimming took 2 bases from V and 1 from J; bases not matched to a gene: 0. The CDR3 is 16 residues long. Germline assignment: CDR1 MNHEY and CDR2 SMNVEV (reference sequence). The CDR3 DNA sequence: TGTGCCAGCAGTTTAGGGACTAGCGGGAACACCGGGGAGCTGTTTTTT. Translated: CASSLGTSGNTGELFF.

The CDR3 spells CASSLTGAPNTEAFF. In nucleotides, the CDR3 is TGTGCCAGCAGTCTGACAGGGGCACCGAACACTGAAGCTTTCTTT. The chain recombines TRBV27 with TRBJ1-1, with TRBD1 identical over 8 bases. CDR3 length equals 15 residues. Germline V gene lookup returns CDR1 MNHEY and CDR2 SMNVEV (reference sequence). V dropped 5 bases and J dropped 1; count of bases not matched to a gene: 6.

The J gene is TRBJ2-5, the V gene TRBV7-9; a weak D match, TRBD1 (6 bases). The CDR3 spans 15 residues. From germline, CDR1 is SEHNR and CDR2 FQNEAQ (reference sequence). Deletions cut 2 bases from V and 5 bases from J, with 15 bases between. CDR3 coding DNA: TGTGCCAGCAGCTTACTACAGGGTGGTTGGGAGACCCAGTACTTC. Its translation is CASSLLQGGWETQYF.

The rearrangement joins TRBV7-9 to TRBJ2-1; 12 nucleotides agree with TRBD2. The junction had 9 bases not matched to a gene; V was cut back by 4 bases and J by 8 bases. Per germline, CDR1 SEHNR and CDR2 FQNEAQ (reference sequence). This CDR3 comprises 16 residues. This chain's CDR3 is CASSSLWTSGTDEQFF. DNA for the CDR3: TGTGCCAGCAGCTCACTCTGGACTAGCGGGACGGATGAGCAGTTCTTC.

The chain's CDR3 is CASRASGTREQYV. DNA for the CDR3: TGTGCCAGCAGGGCCTCCGGGACAAGGGAGCAGTACGTC. The V gene is TRBV2, the J gene TRBJ2-7, with D tentatively TRBD1 (6 bases). V lost 6 bases, J lost 7 bases, and 16 bases lay in between. Germline V gene lookup returns CDR1 SNHLY and CDR2 FYNNEI. The CDR3 contains 13 residues.

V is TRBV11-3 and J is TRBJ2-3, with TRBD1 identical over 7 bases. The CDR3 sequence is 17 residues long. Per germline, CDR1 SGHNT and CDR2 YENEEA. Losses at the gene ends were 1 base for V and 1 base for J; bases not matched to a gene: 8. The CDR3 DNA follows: TGTGCCAGCAGCTTAGGGCGGAGGACAGGAGGCACAGATACGCAGTATTTT. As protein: CASSLGRRTGGTDTQYF.

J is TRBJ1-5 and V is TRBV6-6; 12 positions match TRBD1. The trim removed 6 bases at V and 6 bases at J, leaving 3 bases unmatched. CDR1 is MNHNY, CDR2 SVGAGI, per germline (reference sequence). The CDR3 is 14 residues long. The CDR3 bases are TGTGCCAGCAGGGGGACAGGGGGCTTTCAGCCCCAGCATTTT. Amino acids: CASRGTGGFQPQHF.

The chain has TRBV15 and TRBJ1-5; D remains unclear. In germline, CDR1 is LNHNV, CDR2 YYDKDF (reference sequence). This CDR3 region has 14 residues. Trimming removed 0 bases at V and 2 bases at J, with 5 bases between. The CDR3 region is CATSRDPGNQPQHF. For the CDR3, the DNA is TGTGCCACCAGCAGAGATCCGGGCAATCAGCCCCAGCATTTT.

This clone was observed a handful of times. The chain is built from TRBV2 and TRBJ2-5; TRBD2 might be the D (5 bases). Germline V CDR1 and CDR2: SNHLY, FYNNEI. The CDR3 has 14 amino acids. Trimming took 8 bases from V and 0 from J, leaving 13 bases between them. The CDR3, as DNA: TGTGCCAGCGGCTCCGAGGGCAACCAAGAGACCCAGTACTTC. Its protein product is CASGSEGNQETQYF. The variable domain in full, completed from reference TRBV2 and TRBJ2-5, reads EPEVTQTPSHQVTQMGQEVILRCVPISNHLYFYWYRQILGQKVEFLVSFYNNEISEKSEIFDDQFSVERPDGSNFTLKIRSTKLEDSAMYFCASGSEGNQETQYFGPGTRLLVL.

The CDR3 DNA is TGTGCCAGCAGGCCGGACAGGGTTAGTGAAGCTTTCTTT. This translates into CASRPDRVSEAFF. The chain recombines TRBV6-5 with TRBJ1-1; 8 bases align to TRBD1. With 6 bases clipped from V and 7 bases from J, the junction kept 7 bases outside the gene matches. The CDR3 consists of 13 residues. Germline CDR1 MNHEY, CDR2 SVGAGI.

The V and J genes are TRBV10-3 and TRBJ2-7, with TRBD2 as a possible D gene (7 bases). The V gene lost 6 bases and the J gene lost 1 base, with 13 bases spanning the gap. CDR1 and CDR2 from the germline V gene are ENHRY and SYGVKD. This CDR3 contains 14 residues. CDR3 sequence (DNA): TGTGCCATCAGGTTAGGGGGGGGATCCTACGAGCAGTACTTC. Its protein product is CAIRLGGGSYEQYF.

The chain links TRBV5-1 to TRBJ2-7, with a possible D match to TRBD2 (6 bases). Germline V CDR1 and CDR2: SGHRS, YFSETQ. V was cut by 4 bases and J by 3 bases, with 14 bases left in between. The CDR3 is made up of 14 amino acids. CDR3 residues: CASSPPSSGYEQYF. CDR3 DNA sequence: TGCGCCAGCAGCCCACCCAGTAGCGGCTACGAGCAGTACTTC. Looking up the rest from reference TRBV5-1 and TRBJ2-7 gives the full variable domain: KAGVTQTPRYLIKTRGQQVTLSCSPISGHRSVSWYQQTPGQGLQFLFEYFSETQRNKGNFPGRFSGRQFSNSRSEMNVSTLELGDSALYLCASSPPSSGYEQYFGPGTRLTVT.

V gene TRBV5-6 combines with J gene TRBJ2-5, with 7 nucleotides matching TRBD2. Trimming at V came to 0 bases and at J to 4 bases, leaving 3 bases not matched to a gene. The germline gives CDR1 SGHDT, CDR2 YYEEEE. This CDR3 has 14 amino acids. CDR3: CASSLASGGETQYF. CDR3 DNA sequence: TGTGCCAGCAGCTTGGCGTCGGGAGGAGAGACCCAGTACTTC.

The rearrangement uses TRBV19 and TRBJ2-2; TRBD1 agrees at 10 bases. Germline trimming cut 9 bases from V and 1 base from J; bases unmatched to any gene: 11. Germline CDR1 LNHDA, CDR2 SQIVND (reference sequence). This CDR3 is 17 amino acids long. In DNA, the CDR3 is TGTGCCAGCATTAAGGCTGACAGGGGGCGGAACACCGGGGAGCTGTTTTTT. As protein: CASIKADRGRNTGELFF.

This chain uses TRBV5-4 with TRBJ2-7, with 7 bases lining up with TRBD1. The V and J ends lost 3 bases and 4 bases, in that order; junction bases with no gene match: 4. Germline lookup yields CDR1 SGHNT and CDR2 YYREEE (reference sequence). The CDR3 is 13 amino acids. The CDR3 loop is CASSSGTAYEQYV. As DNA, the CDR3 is TGTGCCAGCAGCTCCGGGACAGCGTACGAGCAGTACGTC.